This TCR beta chain was documented in a study of patients and donors after allogeneic stem cell transplantation. TCRdb recomputed calls from the RT-PCR reads with MiXCR, one row per CDR3 protein. The repertoire holds about 150,000 distinct CDR3 sequences, about two fifths seen once, with approximately 50% in the top ten. V shed 5 bases and J shed 4 bases, with 16 bases lying between them. This CDR3 has 15 amino acids. Germline assignment: CDR1 SEHNR and CDR2 FQNEAQ (reference sequence). The V gene is TRBV7-9, the J gene TRBJ2-3; perhaps TRBD1 as D (7 bases). The TCR was taken from a human donor who was either an allogeneic HSCT recipient or a stem cell or donor lymphocyte infusion donor (not recorded which). It is not recorded whose cells these are; they may come from a transplant donor. Input material: blood, either unsorted or a sorted T cell fraction (not recorded which). This CDR3 is CASSNQGGLADTQYF. As DNA, the CDR3 is TGTGCCAGCAGCAACCAGGGGGGCCTTGCAGATACGCAGTATTTT.